The 30 T cell receptor beta chains presented below share a single source sample, sequenced in a study of OX40 agonist ivuxolimab in advanced cancers. TCRdb's copy holds only in-frame clones and misses some; the assay was immunoSEQ multiplex PCR. The repertoire consists of over 75,000 clones, with 80% to 90% occurring once and the leading ten covering 4.5% to 5.5%. Sequenced here: CD4+ or CD8+ T cells sorted from blood, sampled in a trial of the OX40 agonist ivuxolimab. All receptors derive from an adult with an advanced solid tumor such as melanoma, head and neck, liver or kidney cancer.

The genes are TRBV28 and TRBJ2-5; tentative D call: TRBD2 (6 bases). The CDR3 has 13 residues. Trimming took off 2 bases at V and 8 bases at J, with 12 bases between the two ends. Germline CDR1 is MDHEN and CDR2 is SYDVKM. The DNA of the CDR3 is TGTGCCAGCAGTTTACCGGGAGTCTTCACCCAGTACTTC. Encoded protein: CASSLPGVFTQYF.

In its sample, this clone was seen once. The gene calls are TRBV6-4 and TRBJ2-1; 9 bases agree with TRBD1. The CDR3 has 16 amino acids. V shed 6 bases, J shed 4 bases, and the junction held 10 bases outside the gene matches. CDR1 MRHNA and CDR2 SNTAGT come from the germline V gene. CDR3 nucleotide sequence: TGTGCCAGCAGCCTAAACAGGGGGCAAGGATACAATGAGCAGTTCTTC. Residues: CASSLNRGQGYNEQFF.

The rearrangement uses TRBV9 and TRBJ2-1; D is perhaps TRBD2 (6 bases). This CDR3 contains 15 residues. V dropped 4 bases and J dropped 7 bases, with 18 bases sitting between them. The germline CDR1 and CDR2 sequences are SGDLS and YYNGEE. This CDR3 reads CASSLSGALGNEQFF. The CDR3 DNA sequence: TGTGCCAGCAGCTTGTCGGGAGCGCTAGGGAATGAGCAGTTCTTC. Based on the CDR3 plus reference TRBV9 and TRBJ2-1, the full variable domain is DSGVTQTPKHLITATGQRVTLRCSPRSGDLSVYWYQQSLDQGLQFLIQYYNGEERAKGNILERFSAQQFPDLHSELNLSSLELGDSALYFCASSLSGALGNEQFFGPGTRLTVL.

The chain recombines TRBV19 with TRBJ1-1, with D tentatively TRBD1 (5 bases). Germline V gene lookup returns CDR1 LNHDA and CDR2 SQIVND (reference sequence). This CDR3 comprises 14 residues. V gave up 6 bases and J gave up 4 bases, with 15 bases separating them. The CDR3 spells CASRNTGRGTEAFF. The CDR3 region has the DNA TGTGCCAGTAGAAACACGGGGCGGGGCACTGAAGCTTTCTTT.

The chain has TRBV2 and TRBJ1-3; no reliable D call. Germline CDR1 and CDR2: SNHLY and FYNNEI. V gave up 8 bases and J gave up 2 bases, with 16 bases separating them. The CDR3 runs 15 residues. The DNA for the CDR3 is TGTGCCAGCCGATCACATCCCGAAGCTGGAAACACCATATATTTT. As protein: CASRSHPEAGNTIYF.

V and J are TRBV5-5 and TRBJ2-2; 10 bases agree with TRBD1. Looked up from germline, CDR1 is SGHKS and CDR2 is YYEKEE (reference sequence). CDR3 length: 15 amino acids. Unmatched junction bases numbered 6, after V lost 4 bases and J lost 6 bases. The CDR3 sequence is CASSRDRGFSGELFF. The CDR3 DNA follows: TGTGCCAGCAGCCGGGACAGGGGATTTTCCGGGGAGCTGTTTTTT. Full variable domain (rest looked up from reference TRBV5-5 and TRBJ2-2): DAGVTQSPTHLIKTRGQQVTLRCSPISGHKSVSWYQQVLGQGPQFIFQYYEKEERGRGNFPDRFSARQFPNYSSELNVNALLLGDSALYLCASSRDRGFSGELFFGEGSRLTVL.

This chain uses TRBV5-1 with TRBJ2-1, with a possible D match to TRBD2 (6 bases). The CDR3 is made up of 15 amino acids. Germline CDR1 SGHRS, CDR2 YFSETQ. The ends were cut back, 2 bases at V and 2 bases at J, with 11 bases in the middle. The CDR3 region has the DNA TGCGCCAGCAGCTTAGAACTAGCCCCCTACAATGAGCAGTTCTTC. Translating gives CASSLELAPYNEQFF.

The chain couples TRBV6-1 to TRBJ2-3; no reliable D call. Trimming left V 2 bases short and J 3 bases short, with 3 bases between. The CDR3 contains 12 residues. CDR1 is MNHNS, CDR2 SASEGT, per germline. The CDR3 nucleotides are TGTGCCAGCAGTGAAAATACAGATACGCAGTATTTT. Protein sequence: CASSENTDTQYF.

This clone came up once. The chain is built from TRBV5-4 and TRBJ2-5; tentatively, D is TRBD2 (6 bases). The ends were cut back, 0 bases at V and 5 bases at J, with 14 bases in the middle. CDR3 size: 15 residues. Germline loops: CDR1 SGHNT, CDR2 YYREEE (reference sequence). DNA of the CDR3: TGTGCCAGCAGCTTGGGAGTGACTAGTGGGGAGACCCAGTACTTC. It yields the protein CASSLGVTSGETQYF.

The V call is TRBV9, the J call TRBJ1-4, with TRBD1 identical over 9 bases. Germline-derived CDR1 and CDR2 are SGDLS and YYNGEE. This CDR3 region has 15 residues. The J segment lost 8 bases and the V segment lost 3 bases, leaving 8 bases of the junction unmatched. The CDR3 loop is CASSASGTGIEKLFF. CDR3 DNA sequence: TGTGCCAGCAGCGCCTCGGGGACAGGGATAGAAAAACTGTTTTTT.

V is TRBV13 and J is TRBJ2-1; 8 nucleotides match TRBD2. V dropped 4 bases and J dropped 2; count of bases not matched to a gene: 16. The CDR3 spans 19 residues. In germline, CDR1 is PRHDT, CDR2 FYEKMQ (reference sequence). The CDR3 nucleotides are TGTGCCAGCAGCTCGGATAACCAAGCTTCCGGGAGGGCCTACAATGAGCAGTTCTTC. Translating it yields CASSSDNQASGRAYNEQFF.

This chain uses TRBV5-1 with TRBJ1-1; perhaps TRBD1 as D (5 bases). This CDR3 region has 16 residues. Trimming took 4 bases from V and 3 from J, leaving 19 bases between them. Germline V gene sequence: CDR1 SGHRS, CDR2 YFSETQ. The CDR3 here is CASSPSVGGGDTEAFF. DNA of the CDR3: TGCGCCAGCAGCCCCTCGGTCGGGGGAGGGGACACTGAAGCTTTCTTT.

This chain connects TRBV7-8 to TRBJ2-2; possible D gene TRBD2, 6 bases. With 6 bases removed from V and 6 bases from J, the gap between germline ends came to 11 bases. This CDR3 has 13 residues. Germline values: CDR1 SGHVS, CDR2 FQNEAQ. CDR3 bases: TGTGCCAGCAGGCCGGGAGTTCCCGGGGAGCTGTTTTTT. Residues: CASRPGVPGELFF.

The CDR3 DNA reads as TGTGCCAGCAGTGAATTTTATGGCTACACCTTC. Residues: CASSEFYGYTF. V usage is TRBV6-1 and J usage is TRBJ1-2, with D unclear. Germline V gene sequence: CDR1 MNHNS, CDR2 SASEGT. The CDR3 is made up of 11 amino acids. V lost 2 bases to trimming and J lost 5 bases, with 3 bases between them.

The V call is TRBV6-4, the J call TRBJ2-7; possibly TRBD1 or TRBD2 for D (5 bases each). The CDR3 runs to 12 residues. Trimming stripped 11 bases from V and 3 bases from J, with 14 bases between. The germline V gene encodes CDR1 MRHNA and CDR2 SNTAGT. CDR3 nucleotide sequence: TGTGCCCTGCTGGGGGTCAACTACGAGCAGTACGTC. The encoded protein is CALLGVNYEQYV.

This chain connects TRBV7-2 to TRBJ1-2; 9 positions agree with TRBD1. The length of the CDR3 is 16 residues. CDR1 SGHTA and CDR2 FQGNSA come from the germline V gene. Trimming took 3 bases from V and 4 from J; bases not matched to a gene: 9. The CDR3 coding sequence is TGTGCCAGCAGCTTGGCCCGGGGACAGGGTGGCTATGGCTACACCTTC. Translated, it gives CASSLARGQGGYGYTF.

The CDR3 protein is CATSRDKAIGYTF. CDR3 bases: TGTGCCACCAGCAGAGATAAGGCTATCGGCTACACCTTC. The chain employs TRBV15 and TRBJ1-2; no reliable D call. Germline CDR1 LNHNV, CDR2 YYDKDF (reference sequence). Trimming shortened V by 0 bases and J by 8 bases, and 10 bases separated the two germline ends. The CDR3 sequence is 13 residues long.

This chain connects TRBV7-2 to TRBJ2-2; D not resolved. Deletions cut 1 base from V and 0 bases from J, with 9 bases between. This CDR3 spans 16 amino acids. Germline V CDR1 and CDR2: SGHTA, FQGNSA. The CDR3 DNA is TGTGCCAGCAGCTTAGGGTCTAACCCGAACACCGGGGAGCTGTTTTTT. Protein: CASSLGSNPNTGELFF.

The rearrangement joins TRBV6-8 to TRBJ2-1; 12 bases align to TRBD2. V dropped 3 bases and J dropped 9; count of bases not matched to a gene: 6. There are 15 residues in the CDR3. CDR1 is MNHGY and CDR2 is SAAAGT in the germline V gene. The CDR3 loop reads CASSYALAGGGEQFF. The CDR3 DNA is TGTGCCAGCAGTTATGCACTAGCGGGAGGAGGTGAGCAGTTCTTC.

CDR3 residues: CASSTRVGETQYF. CDR3 bases: TGTGCCAGTAGTACCAGGGTTGGGGAGACCCAGTACTTC. The genes are TRBV19 and TRBJ2-5, with D tentatively TRBD1 (5 bases). This CDR3 has 13 residues. The V end lost 4 bases, the J end lost 5 bases, and 11 bases lay between the germline ends. Germline lookup yields CDR1 LNHDA and CDR2 SQIVND (reference sequence). The variable domain in full, with the rest retrieved from reference TRBV19 and TRBJ2-5, is DGGITQSPKYLFRKEGQNVTLSCEQNLNHDAMYWYRQDPGQGLRLIYYSQIVNDFQKGDIAEGYSVSREKKESFPLTVTSAQKNPTAFYLCASSTRVGETQYFGPGTRLLVL.

The CDR3: CASSPLAGKTYEQYV. The CDR3 DNA reads TGTGCCAGCAGCCCCCTAGCGGGAAAGACCTACGAGCAGTACGTC. The rearrangement links TRBV11-3 to TRBJ2-7; 9 nucleotides agree with TRBD2. The CDR3 is made up of 15 amino acids. V trimming: 5 bases; J trimming: 2 bases; junction bases outside the gene matches: 7. Germline V gene lookup returns CDR1 SGHNT and CDR2 YENEEA.

V usage is TRBV5-1 and J usage is TRBJ1-2, with D perhaps TRBD1 (6 bases). Deletions cut 3 bases from V and 8 bases from J, with 20 bases between. The CDR3 sequence is 15 residues long. Germline lookup yields CDR1 SGHRS and CDR2 YFSETQ. The CDR3: CASSSLSGGQKGYTF. CDR3 coding DNA: TGCGCCAGCAGCTCCCTTAGCGGGGGGCAAAAAGGCTACACCTTC.

This chain links TRBV6-5 with TRBJ1-4; TRBD1 matches 7 bases. Germline values: CDR1 MNHEY, CDR2 SVGAGI. V was clipped by 0 bases and J by 6 bases; unmatched bases: 4. The CDR3 is 15 residues long. The CDR3 reads CASSYSGGADEKLFF. CDR3 in DNA: TGTGCCAGCAGTTACTCAGGGGGCGCCGATGAAAAACTGTTTTTT.

DNA of the CDR3: TGTGCCAGCACCTTAAAGGCACAGGGAGTGAACGAGCAGTACTTC. Translating it yields CASTLKAQGVNEQYF. This chain links TRBV6-1 with TRBJ2-7, with a tentative D call TRBD1 (6 bases). The CDR3 runs to 15 residues. Trimming took 7 bases from V and 5 from J, leaving 21 bases between them. Looked up from germline, CDR1 is MNHNS and CDR2 is SASEGT.

This clone was seen just once. The V gene is TRBV2, the J gene TRBJ2-7; the match to TRBD1 covers 8 bases. This CDR3 region has 15 residues. The V and J ends lost 6 bases and 2 bases, in that order; junction bases with no gene match: 9. CDR1 is SNHLY and CDR2 is FYNNEI in the germline V gene. CDR3 DNA: TGTGCCAGCAGGACCGACAGGGGCGCCACCTACGAGCAGTACTTC. Its translation is CASRTDRGATYEQYF. Based on the CDR3 plus reference TRBV2 and TRBJ2-7, the full variable domain is EPEVTQTPSHQVTQMGQEVILRCVPISNHLYFYWYRQILGQKVEFLVSFYNNEISEKSEIFDDQFSVERPDGSNFTLKIRSTKLEDSAMYFCASRTDRGATYEQYFGPGTRLTVT.

This clone is a singleton in its sample. The chain combines TRBV7-3 with TRBJ2-2, with D uncertain. Germline CDR1 is SGHTA and CDR2 is FQGTGA. V was clipped by 5 bases and J by 7 bases, with 14 bases between them. The CDR3 length is 14 residues. Here the CDR3 reads CASSPLSHRGELFF. In nucleotides, the CDR3 is TGTGCCAGCAGCCCCCTTTCACACCGCGGGGAGCTGTTTTTT.

J is TRBJ1-6 and V is TRBV5-4; no reliable D call. CDR3 length: 16 amino acids. Trimming cost V 0 bases and J 0 bases, with 7 bases left between them. Germline V gene sequence: CDR1 SGHNT, CDR2 YYREEE (reference sequence). CDR3 bases: TGTGCCAGCAGCTTGGGTCCCAGCTCCTATAATTCACCCCTCCACTTT. This gives the protein CASSLGPSSYNSPLHF.

This rearrangement joins TRBV7-3 to TRBJ1-6; the D is unclear. The V and J ends lost 1 base and 6 bases respectively, with 10 bases between them. There are 15 residues in the CDR3. The germline V gene encodes CDR1 SGHTA and CDR2 FQGTGA. The CDR3 loop reads CASSLMADGNSPLHF. The CDR3 region has the DNA TGTGCCAGCAGCTTAATGGCCGATGGTAATTCACCCCTCCACTTT. Variable domain in full (rest from reference TRBV7-3 and TRBJ1-6): GAGVSQTPSNKVTEKGKYVELRCDPISGHTALYWYRQSLGQGPEFLIYFQGTGAADDSGLPNDRFFAVRPEGSVSTLKIQRTERGDSAVYLCASSLMADGNSPLHFGNGTRLTVT.

This clone was observed a single time. V usage is TRBV28 and J usage is TRBJ1-1; no definite D call. The CDR3 totals 10 residues. Trimming removed 10 bases at V and 3 bases at J, with 6 bases between. Germline values: CDR1 MDHEN, CDR2 SYDVKM. Here the CDR3 DNA reads TGTGCCACCACTGACACTGAAGCTTTCTTT. Protein sequence: CATTDTEAFF.

The chain recombines TRBV5-4 with TRBJ2-3; D is uncertain. The germline CDR1 and CDR2 sequences are SGHNT and YYREEE (reference sequence). CDR3 size: 14 residues. Trimming stripped 4 bases from V and 3 bases from J, with 12 bases between. CDR3 DNA: TGTGCCAGCAGCCTTAGTGGTGGTACAGATACGCAGTATTTT. Translated: CASSLSGGTDTQYF.